This T cell receptor (beta chain) is from a study of blood T cell repertoires in acute mononucleosis. Only in-frame clones appear in the TCRdb table, and some are missing; sequencing was by immunoSEQ multiplex PCR. The repertoire holds 7,800 or so clones, with under 30% as singletons. This CDR3 is built from 17 residues. Germline V gives CDR1 SEHNR, CDR2 FQNEAQ (reference sequence). The V end was cut by 5 bases, the J end by 2 bases, with 19 bases between. Only a few counts were recorded for this clone. The time point is: acute infectious mononucleosis, at clinical presentation within 2 weeks of symptom onset (visit 1).

Sequences were derived from EBV YVL epitope tetramer+ CD8+ T cells sorted from PBMCs, sampled during acute infectious mononucleosis. Subset described: CD8 T cells binding a tetramer with EBV BRLF1 109-117 peptide (YVL-BR). The V gene is TRBV7-9, the J gene TRBJ2-1; unclear D gene. This receptor was taken from a woman aged 18-35 years with infectious mononucleosis caused by EBV. The CDR3 sequence is CASSPALPESPYNEQFF. CDR3 DNA sequence: TGTGCCAGCAGCCCGGCCCTCCCGGAAAGCCCCTACAATGAGCAGTTCTTC.